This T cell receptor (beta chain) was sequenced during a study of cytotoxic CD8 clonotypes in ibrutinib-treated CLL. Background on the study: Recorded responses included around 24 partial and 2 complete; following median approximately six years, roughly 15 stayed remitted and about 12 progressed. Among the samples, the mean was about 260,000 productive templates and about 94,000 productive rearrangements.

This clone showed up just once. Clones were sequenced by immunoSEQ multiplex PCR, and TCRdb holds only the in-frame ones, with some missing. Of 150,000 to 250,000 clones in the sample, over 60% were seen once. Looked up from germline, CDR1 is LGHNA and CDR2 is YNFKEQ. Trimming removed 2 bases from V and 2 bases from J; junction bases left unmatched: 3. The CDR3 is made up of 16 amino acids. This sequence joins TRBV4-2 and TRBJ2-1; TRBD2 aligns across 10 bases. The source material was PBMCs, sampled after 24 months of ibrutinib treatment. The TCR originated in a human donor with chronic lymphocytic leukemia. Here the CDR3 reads CASSQLGLAAYNEQFF. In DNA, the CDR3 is TGTGCCAGCAGCCAACTCGGACTAGCGGCCTACAATGAGCAGTTCTTC.